This T cell receptor (beta chain) was sequenced in a study of shared clonotypes between healthy human individuals. Study summary: CD8 memory received one plate per donor, CD8 naive two, CD4 memory three and CD4 naive three.

Comment on this clone: Its antigen is unidentified.

Using immunoSEQ multiplex PCR, the repertoire was profiled, and TCRdb retains in-frame clones only, with some absent. This table holds about 2.4 million clones, approximately 93% found once. Whole-study findings and limits: Researchers sampled only blood; tissue repertoires likely differ.

V was shortened by 0 bases and J by 0 bases, with 9 bases between the two germline ends. Germline CDR1 reads LNHNV; CDR2 reads YYDKDF (reference sequence). This CDR3 is built from 16 residues. Sequencing was performed on naive CD4+ T cells from PBMCs. As for subset: CD45RA+ positively selected. The rearrangement links TRBV15 to TRBJ2-1; no definite D call. The sequence derives from a man aged 18-30 years in good health. Some clones in this sample may be carry-over from other donors' samples. Written as DNA, the CDR3 is TGTGCCACCAGCAGAGAACGGAGCTCCTCCTACAATGAGCAGTTCTTC. Translated: CATSRERSSSYNEQFF.